The sequence of this T cell receptor beta chain was determined in a study of blood T cells in healthy people across ages (dated by TCRdb to about 2015). Study-level background: In model experiments, template switching captured about one uniquely barcoded TCR beta cDNA molecule for every two T cells. To avoid experimental bias, donors of different ages were distributed randomly across sequencing lanes. The donors were split into four age groups: young (average approximately 16 years), middle-aged (roughly 40), aged (approximately 59) and long-lived (approximately 80). Using deep sequencing normalized with unique cDNA molecular identifiers, the study measured how TCR beta repertoire diversity changes with age. Using the same blood draw, the study looked at two additional independent replicas of 1 million unique cDNA reads for two donors, one aged 18 to 30 and the other aged 80 or older. The paper's findings and limits, for the study overall: Estimates of total diversity based on one million sequenced T cells were regarded as lower bounds and as underestimates. Compared with the aged group, the long-lived group had more naive CD4+ T cells, fewer expanded clones and increased TCR diversity, a pattern suggesting age selection. The CMV infection status of donors was not known, potentially confounding age-related changes in expanded clonotypes. As age increased, observed TCR beta diversity per million T cells dropped in a roughly linear way, and a significant reduction was already evident by age 40. The percentage of naive T cells measured by flow cytometry correlated strongly with observed TCR beta diversity. Because profiling used bulk unsorted PBMCs, naive and antigen-experienced compartments could not be compared conclusively.

This clonotype has more than one count but fewer than ten. Its cognate antigen has yet to be identified. No much larger clonotype is one base removed from it; base qualities were not supplied. Trimming takes 1 base from V and 2 bases from J, and the germline ends sit 8 bases apart. The CDR3 measures 14 amino acids from cysteine to phenylalanine. The sequence is cut down to CDR3 DNA, 42 bases in frame from base 1. CDR1 and CDR2 were assigned from the germline V gene as LGHNT and FRNRAP. Receptor libraries were prepared by 5' RACE. The sequencer listed for this sample is Illumina HiSeq 2500. A second PCR of about 7 to 12 cycles was performed with a sample-barcoded 5' primer and a J-beta primer mix. A template-switch 5' adaptor carrying 12 random nucleotides introduced a unique molecular identifier onto each TCR beta cDNA molecule. Each sample yielded at least 3 million CDR3-containing paired-end reads. First-strand cDNA was synthesized from all RNA with the Mint cDNA synthesis kit, primed by a TRBC-specific oligonucleotide. Following uracil-DNA glycosylase treatment, a first 18-cycle PCR with universal primers M1SS and BC2_uni_R was performed on all cDNA. Regarding the original processing steps: Normalization of each sample was performed by random selection of 1 million high-quality reads, each carrying a distinct molecular identifier. Reads with shared molecular identifiers were discarded instead of being binned into consensus sequences. MiTCR, with a Q25 quality threshold and the strictest error-elimination algorithm, was used for CDR3 identification, clonotype clustering and error correction. A nonparametric unseen species model using Euler transformation provided a lower-bound estimate of total TCR beta diversity. The public sequencing data were trimmed at Q25 with fastp and processed into clonotypes with MiXCR by TCRdb, which kept only in-frame beta chains. Every entry covers one CDR3 protein and lists the most common genes and DNA from its rows. These V and J calls rely on TCRdb rather than the paper's analysis. The sample table holds some 1.5 million distinct CDR3 sequences, of which 25% to 30% were seen once. The ten largest account for roughly 8% of the sample.

Systemically healthy Caucasian individuals from Russia, 35 to 50 in total and aged roughly 6 to 100 years, were included as donors. Each donor gave about 9.7 milliliters of peripheral blood, drawn into EDTA-treated Vacutainer tubes. Ficoll-Paque density-gradient centrifugation was used to isolate PBMCs, with at least 6 million per sample. Total RNA, at least 5.5 micrograms per sample, was extracted from PBMCs with Trizol reagent. Naive CD45RAhigh/CD27high T cell percentages were measured by flow cytometry on a PBMC aliquot from every donor. The chain uses TRBV12-5 and TRBJ1-2; TRBD1 is a weak D gene call, 5 bases matching. Sequenced: blood. The TCR sequence derives from a woman younger than 45 in good health. The DNA reads as follows: TGTGCTAGTGGTTTGGGGACACTCAACTATGGCTACACCTTC. Its product reads: CASGLGTLNYGYTF.